Described below is a single T cell receptor beta chain sequence and its context. The V and J ends lost 7 bases and 4 bases, in that order; junction bases with no gene match: 7. Germline loops: CDR1 SQVTM, CDR2 ANQGSEA. The CDR3 loop spans 13 amino acids. The data were obtained in a study of technical replicates of blood from a handful of donors. Clones were sequenced by immunoSEQ multiplex PCR, and TCRdb holds only the in-frame ones, with some missing. The sample holds roughly 79,000 clones, around 92% seen once. V is TRBV29-1 and J is TRBJ1-1; 9 bases are a match to TRBD1. The sequence derives from a human donor in good health. The sequencing input was T cells isolated from PBMCs. The CDR3 reads CSANSQGATEAFF. The CDR3 coding sequence is TGCAGCGCAAACTCACAGGGGGCCACTGAAGCTTTCTTT.